The rows below give T cell receptor beta chains drawn from one sample of a study of T cells in Graves' hyperthyroidism and ophthalmopathy. TCRdb re-called the multiplex PCR reads with MiXCR, one entry per CDR3 protein. The sample has 550,000 to 800,000 distinct CDR3 sequences; roughly 15% are singletons. Source material: blood. The receptors were sampled from a man between 18 and 29 years old with Graves' hyperthyroidism. Both conserved end residues are trimmed from each CDR3. The order of the fields is CDR3 length, clone size, J gene, V gene, CDR3 protein. Not every row has a clone size; where given, it reads once, few, many or a size class.

cdr3_length: 15; clone_size: few; j_call: TRBJ1-1; v_call: TRBV20-1; cdr3_aa: SARRRPGTGIRTEAF
cdr3_length: 15; clone_size: NA; j_call: TRBJ2-1; v_call: TRBV7-9; cdr3_aa: ASSPTRTSGFVNEQF
cdr3_length: 15; clone_size: many; j_call: TRBJ2-5; v_call: TRBV28; cdr3_aa: ASGDRGLAGVGETQY
cdr3_length: 14; clone_size: many; j_call: TRBJ2-1; v_call: TRBV7-3; cdr3_aa: ASSAFARGSGYEQF
cdr3_length: 12; clone_size: NA; j_call: TRBJ2-7; v_call: TRBV28; cdr3_aa: ASSSRTSRNEQY
cdr3_length: 13; clone_size: few; j_call: TRBJ2-2; v_call: TRBV19; cdr3_aa: ASTPTVHVTGELF
cdr3_length: 10; clone_size: NA; j_call: TRBJ2-1; v_call: TRBV20-1; cdr3_aa: SAFLYPREQF
cdr3_length: 13; clone_size: many; j_call: TRBJ2-3; v_call: TRBV20-1; cdr3_aa: SAGRAGGSTDTQY
cdr3_length: 13; clone_size: many; j_call: TRBJ1-1; v_call: TRBV29-1; cdr3_aa: SGVGDGQGIPEAF
cdr3_length: 13; clone_size: many; j_call: TRBJ2-1; v_call: TRBV24-1; cdr3_aa: ATSDSGDTNNEQF
cdr3_length: 13; clone_size: few; j_call: TRBJ1-1; v_call: TRBV20-1; cdr3_aa: SARGGGPSGTEAF
cdr3_length: 17; clone_size: few; j_call: TRBJ2-3; v_call: TRBV28; cdr3_aa: ASSTWDSSLPTFTDTQY
cdr3_length: 14; clone_size: once; j_call: TRBJ2-2; v_call: TRBV29-1; cdr3_aa: SVEDRTGGGTGELF
cdr3_length: 15; clone_size: NA; j_call: TRBJ2-5; v_call: TRBV7-2; cdr3_aa: ASSSGISGSWGETQY
cdr3_length: 11; clone_size: NA; j_call: TRBJ2-2; v_call: TRBV9; cdr3_aa: ASSVEGAGELF
cdr3_length: 12; clone_size: many; j_call: TRBJ2-5; v_call: TRBV2; cdr3_aa: ASSVETGEATQY
cdr3_length: 14; clone_size: many; j_call: TRBJ1-2; v_call: TRBV3-1; cdr3_aa: ASSRGNGGTDHNYT
cdr3_length: 13; clone_size: NA; j_call: TRBJ1-1; v_call: TRBV5-6; cdr3_aa: ASSLVGLSNTEAF
cdr3_length: 13; clone_size: NA; j_call: TRBJ2-1; v_call: TRBV30; cdr3_aa: AWSVDWGTLNEQF
cdr3_length: 13; clone_size: many; j_call: TRBJ2-7; v_call: TRBV28; cdr3_aa: ASSMDRADFYEQY
cdr3_length: 12; clone_size: NA; j_call: TRBJ2-3; v_call: TRBV4-1; cdr3_aa: ASSQFGRGDTQY
cdr3_length: 10; clone_size: few; j_call: TRBJ2-3; v_call: TRBV20-1; cdr3_aa: SAPPIPDTQY
cdr3_length: 14; clone_size: NA; j_call: TRBJ2-1; v_call: TRBV14; cdr3_aa: ASSLSGKSSYNEQF
cdr3_length: 12; clone_size: many; j_call: TRBJ2-4; v_call: TRBV2; cdr3_aa: ASSEKGYRNIQY
cdr3_length: 12; clone_size: many; j_call: TRBJ2-5; v_call: TRBV7-9; cdr3_aa: ASSSDGSQETQY
cdr3_length: 13; clone_size: NA; j_call: TRBJ1-6; v_call: TRBV19; cdr3_aa: ASSSGQGHNSPLH
cdr3_length: 12; clone_size: few; j_call: TRBJ2-7; v_call: TRBV28; cdr3_aa: ASTKTSGIYEQY
cdr3_length: 13; clone_size: many; j_call: TRBJ2-7; v_call: TRBV28; cdr3_aa: ASSLTGGTSYEQY
cdr3_length: 9; clone_size: NA; j_call: TRBJ2-5; v_call: TRBV24-1; cdr3_aa: ATSQQETQY
cdr3_length: 12; clone_size: many; j_call: TRBJ1-2; v_call: TRBV25-1; cdr3_aa: ASSDPGSNYGYT
cdr3_length: 12; clone_size: many; j_call: TRBJ2-1; v_call: TRBV20-1; cdr3_aa: SARVGGLDNEQF
cdr3_length: 14; clone_size: few; j_call: TRBJ2-1; v_call: TRBV7-2; cdr3_aa: ASSLGVAGACNEQF
cdr3_length: 13; clone_size: NA; j_call: TRBJ2-7; v_call: TRBV27; cdr3_aa: ASRLQLAGVYEQY
cdr3_length: 13; clone_size: many; j_call: TRBJ1-1; v_call: TRBV28; cdr3_aa: ASSPVWQLNTEAF
cdr3_length: 10; clone_size: many; j_call: TRBJ1-1; v_call: TRBV30; cdr3_aa: ASGGPNTEAF
cdr3_length: 12; clone_size: many; j_call: TRBJ1-1; v_call: TRBV18; cdr3_aa: ASSPPSMNTEAF
cdr3_length: 12; clone_size: few; j_call: TRBJ1-3; v_call: TRBV20-1; cdr3_aa: SASPTGTGNTIY
cdr3_length: 14; clone_size: NA; j_call: TRBJ1-5; v_call: TRBV12-3/TRBV12-4; cdr3_aa: ASSLASGHSNQPQH
cdr3_length: 13; clone_size: NA; j_call: TRBJ2-2; v_call: TRBV27; cdr3_aa: ASSQTGALTGELF
cdr3_length: 13; clone_size: few; j_call: TRBJ2-7; v_call: TRBV4-1; cdr3_aa: ASSQDPGQADEQY
cdr3_length: 12; clone_size: many; j_call: TRBJ2-1; v_call: TRBV10-3; cdr3_aa: AIRVAGDYNEQF
cdr3_length: 12; clone_size: NA; j_call: TRBJ1-1; v_call: TRBV12-5; cdr3_aa: ASGLIRQGAEAF
cdr3_length: 15; clone_size: NA; j_call: TRBJ2-2; v_call: TRBV9; cdr3_aa: ASSVGPHSGKGGELF
cdr3_length: 12; clone_size: many; j_call: TRBJ2-5; v_call: TRBV12-3/TRBV12-4; cdr3_aa: ASSLRTGGKTQY
cdr3_length: 11; clone_size: few; j_call: TRBJ1-5; v_call: TRBV4-1; cdr3_aa: ASSQGPGAPQH